The 10 T cell receptor beta chains reported below all come from one sample, sequenced in a study of cytomegalovirus exposure and HLA in healthy donors. 60 Vbeta and 13 Jbeta primers were used in PCR. Profiling relied on immunoSEQ multiplex PCR, and the TCRdb table lists in-frame clones only, not all of them. The profile covers around 70,000 clones, with roughly 81% appearing a single time and about 10% taken by the ten largest. Source material: PBMCs. The receptors stem from a human donor in good health.

The V and J genes are TRBV5-1 and TRBJ2-7; D remains ambiguous. The CDR3 length is 13 residues. Per the germline V gene, CDR1 is SGHRS and CDR2 is YFSETQ. Trimming took off 1 base at V and 4 bases at J, with 9 bases between the two ends. CDR3 DNA sequence: TGCGCCAGCAGCTTGTGGTCGGGTTACGAGCAGTACTTC. As protein: CASSLWSGYEQYF. Based on the CDR3 plus reference TRBV5-1 and TRBJ2-7, the full variable domain is KAGVTQTPRYLIKTRGQQVTLSCSPISGHRSVSWYQQTPGQGLQFLFEYFSETQRNKGNFPGRFSGRQFSNSRSEMNVSTLELGDSALYLCASSLWSGYEQYFGPGTRLTVT.

The J gene is TRBJ1-2, the V gene TRBV25-1; TRBD1 matches at 10 bases. Germline loops: CDR1 MGHDK, CDR2 SYGVNS. The CDR3 is 14 amino acids. The trim removed 6 bases at V and 8 bases at J, leaving 9 bases unmatched. DNA of the CDR3: TGTGCCAGCAGGGAAAAGACAGGGGGCGACGGCTACACCTTC. This translates into CASREKTGGDGYTF.

A few counts support this clone. V and J are TRBV7-8 and TRBJ1-6; 8 nucleotides line up with TRBD1. The V gene's germline CDR1 is SGHVS and CDR2 FQNEAQ. This CDR3 spans 16 amino acids. The junction had 6 bases not matched to a gene; V was cut back by 5 bases and J by 3 bases. In nucleotides, the CDR3 is TGTGCCAGCAGCATTAACAGGGGGTTCTATAATTCACCCCTCCACTTT. Translating it yields CASSINRGFYNSPLHF.

The gene calls are TRBV5-1 and TRBJ2-7, with a weak D call TRBD2 (5 bases). This CDR3 contains 16 residues. V was pared by 0 bases and J by 3 bases, with 16 bases between. The germline gives CDR1 SGHRS, CDR2 YFSETQ. CDR3 DNA: TGCGCCAGCAGCTTGGAGCTAGCCGTTATGAACTACGAGCAGTACTTC. Residues: CASSLELAVMNYEQYF.

This CDR3 is CASSPGTQTYEQYF. In DNA, the CDR3 is TGCGCCAGCAGCCCCGGGACTCAAACCTACGAGCAGTACTTC. The rearrangement uses TRBV5-1 and TRBJ2-7; tentative D call: TRBD2 (6 bases). Germline CDR1 reads SGHRS; CDR2 reads YFSETQ. V lost 4 bases and J lost 2, with 13 bases in between. CDR3 length: 14 amino acids.

The chain employs TRBV10-3 and TRBJ2-7; TRBD2 matches at 9 bases. The CDR3 extends over 16 amino acids. Looked up from germline, CDR1 is ENHRY and CDR2 is SYGVKD. The trim removed 5 bases at V and 4 bases at J, leaving 12 bases unmatched. The CDR3 sequence is CAISSSSSGAVYEQYF. In DNA form, the CDR3 reads TGTGCCATCAGTTCCTCATCTAGCGGGGCGGTGTACGAGCAGTACTTC.

The rearrangement links TRBV6-1 to TRBJ1-1; TRBD1 agrees at 7 bases. V lost 5 bases, J lost 3 bases, and 9 bases stayed unmatched. Germline CDR1 MNHNS, CDR2 SASEGT. The CDR3 sequence is 15 residues long. The CDR3, as DNA: TGTGCCAGCAGTCCTCGACAGGGAAGGCACACTGAAGCTTTCTTT. Amino acids: CASSPRQGRHTEAFF.

V usage is TRBV5-6 and J usage is TRBJ2-7; D not certain. Deletions cut 4 bases from V and 0 bases from J, with 11 bases between. This CDR3 spans 14 amino acids. CDR1 is SGHDT and CDR2 is YYEEEE in the germline V gene. The CDR3 region is CASSPGPGSYEQYF. CDR3 sequence (DNA): TGTGCCAGCAGCCCCGGCCCGGGCTCCTACGAGCAGTACTTC.

This CDR3 reads CASTRAGKETQYF. DNA of the CDR3: TGTGCCAGCACCCGAGCGGGGAAAGAGACCCAGTACTTC. The V and J genes are TRBV25-1 and TRBJ2-5, with TRBD2 identical over 7 bases. This CDR3 spans 13 amino acids. CDR1 MGHDK and CDR2 SYGVNS come from the germline V gene. The junction had 5 bases not matched to a gene; V was cut back by 7 bases and J by 3 bases.

J is TRBJ2-7 and V is TRBV10-3; 11 nucleotides line up with TRBD2. CDR1 is ENHRY and CDR2 is SYGVKD in the germline V gene. This CDR3 contains 13 residues. V was pared by 5 bases and J by 6 bases, with 3 bases of the junction left unmatched. The CDR3 DNA reads as TGTGCCATCAGTCCCGGGACTAGCGGCGAGCAGTACTTC. This translates into CAISPGTSGEQYF.